The 20 T cell receptor beta chains given below trace back to one sample, sequenced in a study of cytomegalovirus exposure and HLA in healthy donors. The PCR contained 60 Vbeta and 13 Jbeta primers. TCRdb's copy holds only in-frame clones and misses some; the assay was immunoSEQ multiplex PCR. The sample lists under 200,000 clones; 81% were seen once. The sample taken for sequencing was PBMCs. Receptors originate from a man in his forties or fifties in good health and CMV-seropositive.

The CDR3 nucleotides read TGTGCCAGCAGTGAAACCCCAGCGTATGAGCAGTTCTTC. This codes for CASSETPAYEQFF. The rearrangement uses TRBV2 and TRBJ2-1; D unclear. Deletions cut 2 bases from V and 8 bases from J, with 10 bases between. CDR3 length: 13 residues. CDR1 is SNHLY and CDR2 is FYNNEI in the germline V gene.

This chain uses TRBV7-9 with TRBJ2-3; TRBD2 agrees at 12 bases. CDR1 and CDR2 from the germline V gene are SEHNR and FQNEAQ (reference sequence). The CDR3 has 16 amino acids. V lost 5 bases and J lost 5; bases outside the gene matches: 8. The CDR3 loop is CASSPRLAGELDTQYF. The CDR3 coding sequence is TGTGCCAGCAGCCCCCGACTAGCGGGAGAGTTAGATACGCAGTATTTT. Looking up the rest from reference TRBV7-9 and TRBJ2-3 gives the full variable domain: DTGVSQNPRHKITKRGQNVTFRCDPISEHNRLYWYRQTLGQGPEFLTYFQNEAQLEKSRLLSDRFSAERPKGSFSTLEIQRTEQGDSAMYLCASSPRLAGELDTQYFGPGTRLTVL.

V is TRBV6-5 and J is TRBJ2-7, with 8 bases matching TRBD2. Trimming cost V 2 bases and J 4 bases; bases outside gene matches: 4. Germline V CDR1 and CDR2: MNHEY, SVGAGI. This CDR3 has 14 amino acids. The CDR3 region is CASSYQASGYEQYF. DNA of the CDR3: TGTGCCAGCAGTTACCAGGCTAGCGGGTACGAGCAGTACTTC.

The chain carries TRBV2 and TRBJ1-2; 7 bases are a match to TRBD1. There are 14 residues in the CDR3. The germline V gene has CDR1 SNHLY and CDR2 FYNNEI. V was pared by 7 bases and J by 4 bases, with 9 bases of the junction left unmatched. CDR3 in DNA: TGTGCCAGCACCCTACAGGGGCCCAGCTATGGCTACACCTTC. Encoded protein: CASTLQGPSYGYTF.

V gene TRBV10-3 combines with J gene TRBJ1-5, with 7 positions matching TRBD1. After removal of 3 bases from V and 2 bases from J, the junction contained 7 bases not matched to a gene. Germline V lookup: CDR1 ENHRY, CDR2 SYGVKD. The CDR3 sequence is 16 residues long. CDR3 region: CAISDPDRAGNQPQHF. In nucleotides, the CDR3 is TGTGCCATCAGTGACCCCGACAGGGCCGGCAATCAGCCCCAGCATTTT.

This clone has at least ten counts. This sample includes further DNA sequences coding for the same CDR3. The rearrangement uses TRBV19 and TRBJ2-1; 8 nucleotides line up with TRBD1. This CDR3 region has 14 residues. V lost 5 bases and J lost 4; bases outside the gene matches: 4. Germline values: CDR1 LNHDA, CDR2 SQIVND (reference sequence). Here the CDR3 DNA reads TGTGCCAGTAGTGCAGGGGGCGATTACAATGAGCAGTTCTTC. As protein: CASSAGGDYNEQFF.

The chain is built from TRBV19 and TRBJ1-5; D remains unclear. This CDR3 region has 19 residues. V was trimmed by 6 bases and J by 1 base, leaving 25 bases between them. Germline CDR1 is LNHDA and CDR2 is SQIVND (reference sequence). The CDR3: CASSLFGFRGGKSNQPQHF. The CDR3 DNA follows: TGTGCCAGTAGCTTGTTTGGGTTCCGGGGAGGGAAAAGCAATCAGCCCCAGCATTTT.

The J gene is TRBJ2-7, the V gene TRBV19, with D maybe TRBD1 (6 bases). Trimming left V 7 bases short and J 2 bases short, with 15 bases between. The CDR3 length is 14 residues. CDR1 and CDR2 from the germline V gene are LNHDA and SQIVND (reference sequence). CDR3 coding DNA: TGTGCCAGTAACGATCAGGGGTCTACCTACGAGCAGTACTTC. Protein product: CASNDQGSTYEQYF.

V is TRBV10-3 and J is TRBJ2-5, with 9 bases matching TRBD2. In germline, CDR1 is ENHRY, CDR2 SYGVKD. V trimming: 0 bases; J trimming: 5 bases; junction bases outside the gene matches: 10. The CDR3 covers 17 residues. The CDR3 DNA reads as TGTGCCATCAGTGAGTCGGGAGCGGGGGGCCCCCACGAGACCCAGTACTTC. Residues: CAISESGAGGPHETQYF.

The genes are TRBV19 and TRBJ1-2; unclear D gene. Germline V gene sequence: CDR1 LNHDA, CDR2 SQIVND (reference sequence). Trimming took off 3 bases at V and 1 base at J, with 9 bases between the two ends. The CDR3 sequence is 14 residues long. The CDR3, as DNA: TGTGCCAGTAGTATCGGAAAGCGTAACTATGGCTACACCTTC. It translates to CASSIGKRNYGYTF.

This clone was seen once. The chain recombines TRBV2 with TRBJ2-1, with TRBD2 matching 8 bases. This CDR3 spans 16 amino acids. J was trimmed by 0 bases and V by 8 bases; bases with no gene match: 9. Germline-derived CDR1 and CDR2 are SNHLY and FYNNEI. For the CDR3, the DNA is TGTGCCAGCGGGGGTGATAGCGGGGTCTCCTACAATGAGCAGTTCTTC. It codes for CASGGDSGVSYNEQFF.

The genes are TRBV4-2 and TRBJ2-3; D not certain. CDR3 length: 16 amino acids. V lost 0 bases and J 4 bases, leaving 14 bases between the germline ends. The germline CDR1 and CDR2 sequences are LGHNA and YNFKEQ. CDR3 loop: CASSQDRNGAADTQYF. In DNA, the CDR3 is TGTGCCAGCAGCCAAGATCGGAACGGCGCGGCAGATACGCAGTATTTT.

The V call is TRBV13, the J call TRBJ2-7; 10 bases line up with TRBD1. In germline, CDR1 is PRHDT, CDR2 FYEKMQ (reference sequence). The CDR3 covers 13 residues. The ends lost 6 bases at V and 5 bases at J; junction bases unmatched: 4. CDR3: CASSRDRGHEQYF. The DNA of the CDR3 is TGTGCCAGCAGTCGGGACAGGGGACACGAGCAGTACTTC.

The CDR3 loop is CASSEEVLQVAKNIQYF. The CDR3, as DNA: TGTGCCAGCAGTGAAGAGGTTTTACAGGTAGCCAAAAACATTCAGTACTTC. This sequence joins TRBV2 and TRBJ2-4; a weak D match, TRBD1 (5 bases). CDR3 length equals 17 residues. CDR1 is SNHLY and CDR2 is FYNNEI in the germline V gene. The germline V and J ends were trimmed by 1 base and 0 bases, with 13 bases remaining between them. Based on the CDR3 plus reference TRBV2 and TRBJ2-4, the full variable domain is EPEVTQTPSHQVTQMGQEVILRCVPISNHLYFYWYRQILGQKVEFLVSFYNNEISEKSEIFDDQFSVERPDGSNFTLKIRSTKLEDSAMYFCASSEEVLQVAKNIQYFGAGTRLSVL.

Of note for this clone: One end of the junction does not line up with germline, which may come from a read error. J is TRBJ2-7 and V is TRBV6-5; a weak D match, TRBD1 (5 bases). CDR1 MNHEY and CDR2 SVGAGI come from the germline V gene. The CDR3 extends over 13 amino acids. CDR3 loop: CAISETDPYEQYF. The CDR3 DNA reads as TGTGCCATCAGTGAGACAGACCCCTACGAGCAGTACTTC.

The gene calls are TRBV10-1 and TRBJ2-3; a possible D gene is TRBD2 (5 bases). In germline, CDR1 is WNHNN, CDR2 SYGVQD (reference sequence). The CDR3 length is 11 residues. V lost 8 bases to trimming and J lost 4 bases, with 7 bases between them. In DNA, the CDR3 is TGCGCCAGCCCGAGGGCAGATACGCAGTATTTT. Protein sequence: CASPRADTQYF.

The V gene is TRBV18, the J gene TRBJ2-1, with 7 bases identical to TRBD1. V lost 5 bases and J lost 7; bases outside the gene matches: 14. The CDR3 extends over 16 amino acids. Germline CDR1 and CDR2: KGHSH and LQKENI. The CDR3 here is CASSTHPGQSPNEQFF. The CDR3, as DNA: TGTGCCAGCTCAACTCATCCGGGACAGTCCCCAAATGAGCAGTTCTTC.

The chain uses TRBV28 and TRBJ1-6, with 10 bases identical to TRBD1. CDR3 length equals 15 residues. The germline V gene encodes CDR1 MDHEN and CDR2 SYDVKM. V lost 6 bases, J lost 7 bases, and 6 bases stayed unmatched. Here the CDR3 reads CASSRQGARNSPLHF. The CDR3 coding sequence is TGTGCCAGCAGCCGACAGGGGGCGCGGAATTCACCCCTCCACTTT.

The chain recombines TRBV4-2 with TRBJ2-7, with D perhaps TRBD2 (5 bases). This CDR3 is 15 amino acids long. Germline lookup yields CDR1 LGHNA and CDR2 YNFKEQ. Deletions cut 3 bases from V and 3 bases from J, with 15 bases between. This CDR3 is CASSQERGVVYEQYF. CDR3 coding DNA: TGTGCCAGCAGCCAGGAACGGGGAGTAGTCTACGAGCAGTACTTC.

The rearrangement uses TRBV5-8 and TRBJ2-7; 11 nucleotides match TRBD2. V lost 4 bases and J lost 0; bases outside the gene matches: 3. In germline, CDR1 is SGHTS, CDR2 YDEGEE. The length of the CDR3 is 15 residues. The CDR3 sequence: CASSPGLAASYEQYF. As DNA, the CDR3 is TGTGCCAGCAGCCCGGGACTAGCGGCCTCCTACGAGCAGTACTTC.